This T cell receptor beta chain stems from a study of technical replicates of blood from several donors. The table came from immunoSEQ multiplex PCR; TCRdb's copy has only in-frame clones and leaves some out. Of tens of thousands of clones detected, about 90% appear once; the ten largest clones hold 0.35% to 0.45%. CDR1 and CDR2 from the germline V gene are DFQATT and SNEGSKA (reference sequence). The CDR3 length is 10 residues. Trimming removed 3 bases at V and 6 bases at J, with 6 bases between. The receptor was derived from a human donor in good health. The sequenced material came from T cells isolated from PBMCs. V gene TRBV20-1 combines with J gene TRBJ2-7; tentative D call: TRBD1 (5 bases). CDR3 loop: CSARDTEQYF. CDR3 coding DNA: TGCAGTGCTAGGGACACCGAGCAGTACTTC.